The sequence of this TCR beta chain was determined in a study of response to subunit inactivated influenza vaccine. Findings and limits, study-wide: The authors suggested that few new T cells are recruited per seasonal influenza vaccination.

The V end was cut by 7 bases, the J end by 5 bases, with 20 bases between. The CDR3 extends over 15 amino acids. This clonotype was seen repeatedly, ten times or more. Its specificity is unknown. TCRdb re-derived calls from the RT-PCR reads in MiXCR, one entry per CDR3 protein. Of hundreds of thousands of distinct CDR3 sequences in the sample, less than 8% are singletons; the top ten hold roughly 13%. Source: PBMCs from blood, taken less than 30 months after vaccination. This TCR came from a man aged 45-69 years who received an inactivated influenza vaccine. V is TRBV12-3 or TRBV12-4 and J is TRBJ1-2, with a weak D call TRBD1 (5 bases). This CDR3 is CASKMAHAGEYGYTF. The CDR3, as DNA: TGTGCCAGCAAAATGGCACATGCGGGGGAATATGGCTACACCTTC.